Shown below are 17 T cell receptor beta chains from a single sample sequenced in a study of Graves' ophthalmopathy and Graves' hyperthyroidism. TCR beta CDR3 amplification used RNA transcripts. RT-PCR was first run with HTBI primers, then multiplex PCR in a second round. TCRdb reanalysed the multiplex PCR reads using MiXCR and keeps one entry per CDR3 protein. The sample lists some 1.1 million distinct CDR3 sequences, less than 45% occurring once. The sequenced material came from peripheral blood or thyroid tissue (not recorded which). The origin of the receptors is an adult man with Graves' hyperthyroidism.

This clonotype showed up many times. The rearrangement links TRBV7-9 to TRBJ1-1; D unresolved. CDR3 size: 13 residues. Trimming stripped 0 bases from V and 3 bases from J, with 5 bases between. Germline assignment: CDR1 SEHNR and CDR2 FQNEAQ (reference sequence). The CDR3 here is CASSLAADTEAFF. CDR3 nucleotides: TGTGCCAGCAGCTTAGCAGCCGACACTGAAGCTTTCTTT. Drawing the rest from reference TRBV7-9 and TRBJ1-1, the complete variable domain is DTGVSQNPRHKITKRGQNVTFRCDPISEHNRLYWYRQTLGQGPEFLTYFQNEAQLEKSRLLSDRFSAERPKGSFSTLEIQRTEQGDSAMYLCASSLAADTEAFFGQGTRLTVV.

The chain links TRBV15 to TRBJ2-7; D gene uncertain. CDR3 length: 14 amino acids. Per germline, CDR1 LNHNV and CDR2 YYDKDF (reference sequence). V shed 2 bases and J shed 5 bases, with 13 bases lying between them. The CDR3 DNA follows: TGTGCCACCAGCAGACCCAAACTCCGGGACGAGCAGTACTTC. This codes for CATSRPKLRDEQYF.

Worth noting for this clonotype: Compared with germline, one end of the junction differs, possibly owing to a read error. The rearrangement links TRBV7-2 to TRBJ1-2, with D maybe TRBD1 (5 bases). This CDR3 comprises 13 residues. CDR1 and CDR2 (germline): SGHTA, FQGNSA. The CDR3 DNA sequence: TGTGCTAGCAGGGCTCCCTCAAGCTATGGCTACACCTTC. It yields the protein CASRAPSSYGYTF.

This clonotype came up many times. The rearrangement joins TRBV12-3 or TRBV12-4 to TRBJ1-6; the D gene is possibly TRBD1 (5 bases). The V end was cut by 3 bases, the J end by 12 bases, with 6 bases between. The CDR3 totals 11 residues. In DNA form, the CDR3 reads TGTGCCAGCAGTTTCCAGGGACCCCTCCACTTT. It codes for CASSFQGPLHF.

A note on this clonotype: This may be a read error, as it is one base from a much larger clone. This chain uses TRBV6-5 with TRBJ1-5; TRBD1 is a possible D gene (5 bases). From germline, CDR1 is MNHEY and CDR2 SVGAGI. Deletions cut 4 bases from V and 0 bases from J, with 13 bases between. The CDR3 loop spans 16 amino acids. CDR3 residues: CASSSLKGSSNQPQHF. The CDR3 DNA is TGTGCCAGCAGTTCACTCAAGGGGTCTAGCAATCAGCCCCAGCATTTT.

V and J are TRBV10-3 and TRBJ1-1, with a possible D match to TRBD1 (5 bases). Between the trimmed V and J ends, which lost 7 bases and 5 bases, there was a span of 14 bases. Per the germline V gene, CDR1 is ENHRY and CDR2 is SYGVKD. This CDR3 is built from 13 residues. The CDR3 spells CAIIEQGGTEAFF. CDR3 bases: TGTGCCATCATCGAGCAGGGCGGGACTGAAGCTTTCTTT.

The chain is built from TRBV5-4 and TRBJ2-2; the match to TRBD2 covers 7 bases. Germline V gives CDR1 SGHNT, CDR2 YYREEE (reference sequence). V was pared by 0 bases and J by 4 bases, with 3 bases of the junction left unmatched. This CDR3 is built from 15 residues. In DNA, the CDR3 is TGTGCCAGCAGCTTGGACGGGAGGCCCACCGGGGAGCTGTTTTTT. It translates to CASSLDGRPTGELFF. The entire variable domain, with the rest obtained from reference TRBV5-4 and TRBJ2-2, is as follows: ETGVTQSPTHLIKTRGQQVTLRCSSQSGHNTVSWYQQALGQGPQFIFQYYREEENGRGNFPPRFSGLQFPNYSSELNVNALELDDSALYLCASSLDGRPTGELFFGEGSRLTVL.

This clonotype was counted many times. This chain connects TRBV6-5 to TRBJ2-7; TRBD1 might be the D (5 bases). The CDR3 has 15 amino acids. CDR1 and CDR2 (germline): MNHEY, SVGAGI. The V end was cut by 0 bases, the J end by 2 bases, with 11 bases between. This CDR3 is CASSYSGAPAYEQYF. As DNA, the CDR3 is TGTGCCAGCAGTTACTCAGGGGCCCCCGCCTACGAGCAGTACTTC.

This clonotype has ten or more counts. The chain has TRBV29-1 and TRBJ1-1; TRBD1 is a possible D gene (6 bases). Trimming stripped 3 bases from V and 4 bases from J, with 15 bases between. There are 14 residues in the CDR3. Germline V gene data show CDR1 as SQVTM and CDR2 as ANQGSEA. The CDR3 loop is CSVEGAEKGTEAFF. DNA for the CDR3: TGCAGCGTTGAGGGGGCAGAGAAAGGCACTGAAGCTTTCTTT.

This chain uses TRBV20-1 with TRBJ2-5; tentatively, D is TRBD1 or TRBD2 (5 bases each). Trimming cost V 0 bases and J 5 bases, with 16 bases left between them. This CDR3 has 15 amino acids. Per germline, CDR1 DFQATT and CDR2 SNEGSKA (reference sequence). CDR3 protein: CSAREPGRRGETQYF. The CDR3 coding sequence is TGCAGTGCTAGAGAACCGGGACGCCGAGGGGAGACCCAGTACTTC.

V usage is TRBV12-3 or TRBV12-4 and J usage is TRBJ2-5; the match to TRBD2 covers 9 bases. Trimming removed 3 bases from V and 9 bases from J; junction bases left unmatched: 8. This CDR3 is built from 14 residues. The chain's CDR3 is CASSFSGGSGAQYF. CDR3 sequence (DNA): TGTGCCAGCAGTTTTAGCGGGGGCTCCGGGGCCCAGTACTTC.

The V gene is TRBV30, the J gene TRBJ2-5, with 8 bases that match TRBD2. Losses at the gene ends were 2 bases for V and 2 bases for J; bases not matched to a gene: 7. The CDR3 consists of 15 residues. Germline V lookup: CDR1 GTSNPN, CDR2 SVGIG (reference sequence). The CDR3 here is CAWSPGLAAQETQYF. CDR3 coding DNA: TGTGCCTGGAGTCCAGGACTAGCAGCACAAGAGACCCAGTACTTC.

In its sample, this clonotype was seen a few times. The chain couples TRBV7-2 to TRBJ2-7; the D gene is possibly TRBD2 (7 bases). CDR1 is SGHTA, CDR2 FQGNSA, per germline. Trimming stripped 1 base from V and 3 bases from J, with 16 bases between. This CDR3 is 16 amino acids long. The CDR3 DNA sequence: TGTGCCAGCAGCTTAGGACTAGGGGGAGGGAGCTACGAGCAGTACTTC. Protein sequence: CASSLGLGGGSYEQYF.

This rearrangement joins TRBV18 to TRBJ1-6; D unclear. Per germline, CDR1 KGHSH and CDR2 LQKENI. The germline V and J ends were trimmed by 1 base and 9 bases, with 7 bases remaining between them. The length of the CDR3 is 13 residues. The CDR3 loop reads CASSPQGISPLHF. The CDR3 region has the DNA TGTGCCAGCTCACCACAGGGAATTTCACCCCTCCACTTT.

The rearrangement links TRBV10-3 to TRBJ1-2, with 9 bases lining up with TRBD1. CDR1 is ENHRY and CDR2 is SYGVKD in the germline V gene. The length of the CDR3 is 14 residues. Germline trimming cut 3 bases from V and 7 bases from J; bases unmatched to any gene: 6. CDR3 nucleotide sequence: TGTGCCATCAGTGATCGAGGGACAGGGTTTGGCTACACCTTC. Translated: CAISDRGTGFGYTF.

This clonotype was picked up many times. The genes are TRBV7-9 and TRBJ2-7, with 13 nucleotides matching TRBD2. This CDR3 spans 16 amino acids. Per the germline V gene, CDR1 is SEHNR and CDR2 is FQNEAQ (reference sequence). The V and J ends lost 4 bases and 0 bases, in that order; junction bases with no gene match: 3. In DNA, the CDR3 is TGTGCCAGCAGCTACGGACTAGCGGGAGTCTCCTACGAGCAGTACTTC. Translating gives CASSYGLAGVSYEQYF.

This clonotype came up a few times. The genes are TRBV5-4 and TRBJ2-2; the match to TRBD2 covers 13 bases. V lost 2 bases, J lost 3 bases, and 7 bases stayed unmatched. Germline assignment: CDR1 SGHNT and CDR2 YYREEE (reference sequence). The CDR3 contains 18 residues. The CDR3 region is CASSFTSGRAGDTGELFF. CDR3 nucleotide sequence: TGTGCCAGCAGCTTTACTAGCGGGAGGGCCGGTGACACCGGGGAGCTGTTTTTT.